Each of the 17 T cell receptor beta chains below was sequenced from the same sample in a study of beta chain features in type 1 diabetes. Sequencing targeted expressed TCRB transcripts, as all isolated RNA had been reverse transcribed. Here immunoSEQ multiplex PCR was the method, and the copy in TCRdb shows in-frame clones only, minus some. The sample comprises about 290,000 clones, roughly 8% of which are singletons, and approximately 1% rests with the top ten. The sample consisted of central memory CD4+ T cells from blood. All receptors derive from a woman between 18 and 29 years old in good health.

This clone has a handful of counts. The chain joins TRBV19 to TRBJ1-5, with D uncertain. This CDR3 has 13 residues. Trimming stripped 5 bases from V and 6 bases from J, with 11 bases between. CDR1 is LNHDA and CDR2 is SQIVND in the germline V gene (reference sequence). The CDR3 nucleotides are TGTGCCAGTAGTGGGGATCGGGGTCAGCCCCAGCATTTT. Residues: CASSGDRGQPQHF.

This clone was detected a few times. The chain employs TRBV11-2 and TRBJ1-5; D remains ambiguous. Trimming removed 5 bases from V and 4 bases from J, with 24 bases in between. The germline CDR1 and CDR2 sequences are SGHAT and FQNNGV. There are 18 residues in the CDR3. For the CDR3, the DNA is TGTGCCAGCAGCCTTTTAGGCCCTCGGGCCGGAGCGAATCAGCCCCAGCATTTT. This translates into CASSLLGPRAGANQPQHF.

This clone was counted ten times or more. V usage is TRBV21-1 and J usage is TRBJ1-3. TRBV21-1 is described as a pseudogene. There are 13 residues in the CDR3. The CDR3 DNA is TGTGCCAGCAGCAACCCCGGACGGAACAGCATATATTTT. Its translation is CASSNPGRNSIYF.

V usage is TRBV7-2 and J usage is TRBJ2-1; a weak D match, TRBD2 (6 bases). The germline CDR1 and CDR2 sequences are SGHTA and FQGNSA. The CDR3 has 15 amino acids. Trimming stripped 6 bases from V and 3 bases from J, with 15 bases between. CDR3 loop: CASSSPRGSYNEQFF. The CDR3 DNA is TGTGCCAGCAGTTCGCCTCGGGGGAGCTACAATGAGCAGTTCTTC.

V usage is TRBV11-2 and J usage is TRBJ1-1; no clear D. Trimming left V 6 bases short and J 1 base short, with 15 bases between. CDR3 length: 15 residues. Germline CDR1 SGHAT, CDR2 FQNNGV. CDR3 in DNA: TGTGCCAGCAGTACTACATACCGAAGGAACACTGAAGCTTTCTTT. Its protein product is CASSTTYRRNTEAFF.

This clone was counted at least ten times. The chain couples TRBV14 to TRBJ1-2; D not resolved. V was shortened by 6 bases and J by 8 bases, with 19 bases between the two germline ends. Germline V gene data show CDR1 as SGHDN and CDR2 as FVKESK. The CDR3 extends over 14 amino acids. For the CDR3, the DNA is TGTGCCAGCAGTCTTCAACCGACCCGAGAGGGCTACACCTTC. Its translation: CASSLQPTREGYTF.

The chain couples TRBV7-9 to TRBJ2-2; 7 bases are shared with TRBD1. The germline V gene has CDR1 SEHNR and CDR2 FQNEAQ (reference sequence). The V segment lost 5 bases and the J segment 0 bases; nucleotides outside the gene matches: 6. This CDR3 contains 16 residues. The CDR3 DNA sequence: TGTGCCAGCAGCATACAGGGGATTACGAACACCGGGGAGCTGTTTTTT. Encoded protein: CASSIQGITNTGELFF.

This clone has at least ten counts. The chain carries TRBV30 and TRBJ1-1; unclear D gene. The CDR3 is 16 residues long. V was shortened by 5 bases and J by 1 base, with 20 bases between the two germline ends. CDR1 and CDR2 (germline): GTSNPN, SVGIG (reference sequence). The CDR3 DNA follows: TGTGCCTGGGGGCCACATGACAACGCAAAGAACACTGAAGCTTTCTTT. It specifies CAWGPHDNAKNTEAFF.

This clone was picked up a small number of times. The genes are TRBV7-9 and TRBJ2-5; unclear D gene. The CDR3 sequence is 13 residues long. V lost 8 bases to trimming and J lost 0 bases, with 10 bases between them. Germline assignment: CDR1 SEHNR and CDR2 FQNEAQ (reference sequence). DNA of the CDR3: TGTGCCAGCTTAGACACCGACCAAGAGACCCAGTACTTC. Its protein product is CASLDTDQETQYF.

The rearrangement links TRBV4-1 to TRBJ1-6, with a possible D match to TRBD1 (5 bases). Trimming took off 8 bases at V and 11 bases at J, with 22 bases between the two ends. Per the germline V gene, CDR1 is MGHRA and CDR2 is YSYEKL. The CDR3 runs to 15 residues. CDR3 in amino acids: CASATPRDQTPPLHF. Written as DNA, the CDR3 is TGCGCCAGCGCCACTCCCCGGGACCAGACACCACCCCTCCACTTT.

This clone was counted between two and nine times. The rearrangement links TRBV7-2 to TRBJ2-7; 7 positions match TRBD2. In germline, CDR1 is SGHTA, CDR2 FQGNSA. The junction had 9 bases not matched to a gene; V was cut back by 1 base and J by 0 bases. The CDR3 loop spans 17 amino acids. CDR3 residues: CASSLGRGDRSSYEQYV. CDR3 DNA: TGTGCCAGCAGCTTAGGTCGGGGGGACCGGAGCTCCTACGAGCAGTACGTC.

The genes are TRBV4-3 and TRBJ2-5; D is undetermined. The CDR3 consists of 13 residues. Trimming pared 1 base from V and 0 bases from J, leaving 3 bases between. Germline V gives CDR1 LGHNA, CDR2 YSLEER. The CDR3 region has the DNA TGCGCCAGCAGCCAAGGCAACCAAGAGACCCAGTACTTC. As protein: CASSQGNQETQYF.

The V call is TRBV4-2, the J call TRBJ2-3; D might be TRBD2 (5 bases). CDR3 size: 16 residues. With 0 bases removed from V and 0 bases from J, the gap between germline ends came to 10 bases. The germline V gene has CDR1 LGHNA and CDR2 YNFKEQ. This CDR3 is CASSQEGVTSTDTQYF. In DNA, the CDR3 is TGTGCCAGCAGCCAAGAGGGAGTAACTAGCACAGATACGCAGTATTTT.

This clone was seen more than once but under ten times. The chain couples TRBV2 to TRBJ2-2; tentative D call: TRBD1 (6 bases). The CDR3 loop spans 14 amino acids. Germline CDR1 and CDR2: SNHLY and FYNNEI. Trimming shortened V by 6 bases and J by 4 bases, and 12 bases separated the two germline ends. CDR3 region: CASRQQGTTGELFF. The CDR3 DNA reads TGTGCCAGCAGGCAACAGGGTACCACCGGGGAGCTGTTTTTT.

This clone was seen many times. The chain carries TRBV7-2 and TRBJ1-5; TRBD1 might be the D (6 bases). The length of the CDR3 is 13 residues. Germline CDR1 reads SGHTA; CDR2 reads FQGNSA. V was clipped by 6 bases and J by 4 bases, with 10 bases between them. CDR3 DNA: TGTGCCAGCAGGCGGACAGAGAATCAGCCCCAGCATTTT. Translating it yields CASRRTENQPQHF.

This clone was found a few times. This chain joins TRBV9 and TRBJ2-7; D not certain. CDR1 and CDR2 from the germline V gene are SGDLS and YYNGEE. The CDR3 is made up of 14 amino acids. The V end was cut by 3 bases, the J end by 2 bases, with 12 bases between. The CDR3 here is CASSESDLPYEQYF. CDR3 bases: TGTGCCAGCAGCGAGTCTGACCTACCCTACGAGCAGTACTTC.

About this clone itself: One end of the junction is discordant with germline, which a read error may explain. This rearrangement joins TRBV7-7 to TRBJ2-1, with TRBD1 matching 11 bases. The CDR3 is 15 amino acids. Germline loops: CDR1 SSHAT, CDR2 FNYEAQ (reference sequence). The CDR3 sequence is CASSPRGDRGSEQFF. The CDR3 DNA reads TGTGCTAGCAGCCCCCGCGGGGACAGGGGGTCTGAGCAGTTCTTC.